What follows describes a single T cell receptor (beta chain). This clonotype was detected only a few times. It lacks a known antigen. No qualities accompany the bases; no much larger clone lies one base away. Trimming takes 5 bases from V and 0 bases from J, and the germline ends sit 12 bases apart. CDR1 and CDR2 are drawn from the germline V gene (reference sequence): LNHNV, YYDKDF. There are 15 amino acids in the CDR3, from cysteine to phenylalanine inclusive. Of the read, only the CDR3 DNA is kept; its 45 bases are in frame from base 1. This sample is part of a study of response to subunit inactivated influenza vaccine (dated by TCRdb to 2017 to 2018). General notes on the study: Deep quantitative profiling of the T cell receptor repertoire was used in the study to follow responses to a trivalent subunit inactivated influenza vaccine.

Library creation used RT-PCR. Instrument used: Illumina HiSeq 2500. Starting from the raw public reads, TCRdb applied fastp trimming at Q25, assembled clones with MiXCR and retained in-frame beta chains. Every entry covers one CDR3 protein and lists the most common genes and DNA from its rows. The sample table shows about 530,000 distinct CDR3 sequences, and over 9.5% are seen once. The top ten clonotypes cover roughly 10% of the sample. The paper as a whole reports these results and caveats: The authors proposed that each seasonal influenza vaccination may bring in only a limited number of new T cells.

Sequences were derived from PBMCs from blood, sampled on the day of vaccination. The sequence is built from TRBV15 and TRBJ2-3, with the D gene not clear enough to name. The sequence was obtained from a man aged 50 to 59 who received an inactivated influenza vaccine. Donor details come from another sample of the same person, matched by shared clones. The CDR3 region: CATSVRTTSTDTQYF. The DNA is TGTGCCACCAGCGTCAGGACGACTAGCACAGATACGCAGTATTTT.